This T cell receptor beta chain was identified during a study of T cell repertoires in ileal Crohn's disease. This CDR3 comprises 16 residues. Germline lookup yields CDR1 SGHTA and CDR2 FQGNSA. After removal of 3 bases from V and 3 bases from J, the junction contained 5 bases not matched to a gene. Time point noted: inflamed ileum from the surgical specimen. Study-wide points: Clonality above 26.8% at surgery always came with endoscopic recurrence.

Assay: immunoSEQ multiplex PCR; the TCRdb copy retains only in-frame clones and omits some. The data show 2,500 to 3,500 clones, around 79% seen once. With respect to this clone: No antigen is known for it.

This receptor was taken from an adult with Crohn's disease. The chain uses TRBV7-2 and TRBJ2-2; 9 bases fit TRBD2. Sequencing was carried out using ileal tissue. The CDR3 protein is CASSLRSGRDTGELFF. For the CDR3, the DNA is TGTGCCAGCAGCTTGCGTAGCGGGAGAGACACCGGGGAGCTGTTTTTT.